This T cell receptor beta chain was sequenced for a study of graft-versus-host responses after intestinal transplantation. The data were produced by immunoSEQ multiplex PCR, yet TCRdb's version contains in-frame clones alone and is incomplete. Of roughly 110,000 clones detected, approximately 86% appear once; the ten largest clones hold around 0.73%. Between the trimmed V and J ends, which lost 4 bases and 6 bases, there was a span of 9 bases. Germline V gene lookup returns CDR1 SQVTM and CDR2 ANQGSEA. This CDR3 comprises 11 residues. With respect to this clone: Its specificity is unknown.

Material: unstimulated CD4+ T cells sorted from spleen or lymph node cells, obtained before transplant. This receptor was taken from a human donor who was the organ donor for an intestinal transplant. V is TRBV29-1 and J is TRBJ1-1; TRBD1 might be the D (5 bases). The CDR3 DNA sequence: TGCAGCGTTGCAGGGAGGGCTGAAGCTTTCTTT. Amino acid sequence: CSVAGRAEAFF.